The 21 T cell receptor beta chains presented below share a single source sample, sequenced in a study of identifying expanded T cells in peripheral blood. The repertoire was sequenced with immunoSEQ multiplex PCR; TCRdb's copy has only in-frame clones and lacks some. Counted here are tens of thousands of clones, more than 75% occurring once; the ten biggest clones make up 4.5%. The sequencing input was blood. These TCRs come from a person aged 18 to 70 in good health.

The V and J genes are TRBV7-2 and TRBJ1-2, with 7 bases fitting TRBD1. Trimming at V came to 5 bases and at J to 1 base, leaving 10 bases not matched to a gene. CDR3 length: 16 residues. CDR1 SGHTA and CDR2 FQGNSA come from the germline V gene. The chain's CDR3 is CASSPNSGTDNYGYTF. In DNA form, the CDR3 reads TGTGCCAGCAGCCCCAACTCGGGGACAGATAACTATGGCTACACCTTC.

The V call is TRBV7-2, the J call TRBJ2-5; D not resolved. Gene TRBJ2-7 matches the end of the DNA better, so the J call may be wrong. Germline CDR1 SGHTA, CDR2 FQGNSA. CDR3 length: 14 residues. The chain's CDR3 is CASSIDSLTYEQYF. The DNA for the CDR3 is TGTGCCAGCAGCATCGACTCCCTCACCTACGAGCAGTACTTC.

This chain connects TRBV5-1 to TRBJ2-3, with D perhaps matching TRBD1 or TRBD2 (5 bases each). Germline CDR1 is SGHRS and CDR2 is YFSETQ. The CDR3 loop spans 16 amino acids. V was shortened by 0 bases and J by 1 base, with 12 bases between the two germline ends. CDR3 sequence: CASSLVRVGGTDTQYF. For the CDR3, the DNA is TGCGCCAGCAGCTTGGTCAGGGTGGGGGGCACAGATACGCAGTATTTT.

This rearrangement joins TRBV10-3 to TRBJ1-2; 9 bases map to TRBD1. Germline V gives CDR1 ENHRY, CDR2 SYGVKD. The CDR3 covers 12 residues. V dropped 6 bases and J dropped 8; count of bases not matched to a gene: 4. CDR3 sequence reads: CAISEDRGGYTF. The CDR3 coding sequence is TGTGCCATCAGCGAGGACAGGGGAGGCTACACCTTC.

The chain has TRBV11-3 and TRBJ2-7; tentative D call: TRBD2 (5 bases). Per the germline V gene, CDR1 is SGHNT and CDR2 is YENEEA. The CDR3 spans 15 residues. V was clipped by 2 bases and J by 5 bases, with 16 bases between them. The CDR3 DNA is TGTGCCAGCAGCTTACTCATAGCGTCCGGGGACGAGCAGTACTTC. Its translation: CASSLLIASGDEQYF. Supplemented by reference TRBV11-3 and TRBJ2-7, the full variable domain reads EAGVVQSPRYKIIEKKQPVAFWCNPISGHNTLYWYLQNLGQGPELLIRYENEEAVDDSQLPKDRFSAERLKGVDSTLKIQPAELGDSAVYLCASSLLIASGDEQYFGPGTRLTVT.

This rearrangement joins TRBV20-1 to TRBJ2-4; D perhaps matches TRBD1 (5 bases). Germline assignment: CDR1 DFQATT and CDR2 SNEGSKA (reference sequence). The germline V and J ends were trimmed by 0 bases and 9 bases, with 6 bases remaining between them. The CDR3 is 11 residues long. For the CDR3, the DNA is TGCAGTGCTAGAGATAGGGGCATTCAGTACTTC. Translation: CSARDRGIQYF.

Only one count was recorded for this clone. The chain carries TRBV18 and TRBJ2-5; 9 positions match TRBD2. V lost 0 bases and J lost 1; bases outside the gene matches: 3. There are 16 residues in the CDR3. Germline-derived CDR1 and CDR2 are KGHSH and LQKENI. The CDR3 loop reads CASSPPSSGGQETQYF. The CDR3 nucleotides are TGTGCCAGCTCACCACCTAGTAGCGGGGGCCAAGAGACCCAGTACTTC.

The V call is TRBV2, the J call TRBJ2-2; no clear D. The CDR3 has 15 residues. Trimming removed 6 bases from V and 6 bases from J, with 17 bases in between. Looked up from germline, CDR1 is SNHLY and CDR2 is FYNNEI. The CDR3 region has the DNA TGTGCCAGCAGAAGACGCGCCGCCTTGTCCGGGGAGCTGTTTTTT. Its translation is CASRRRAALSGELFF.

In DNA, the CDR3 is TGTGCCAGCACTCCCCCCGGCACAGATACGCAGTATTTT. This gives the protein CASTPPGTDTQYF. The chain combines TRBV2 with TRBJ2-3; D is uncertain. The CDR3 totals 13 residues. The V and J ends lost 7 bases and 1 base respectively, with 9 bases between them. Looked up from germline, CDR1 is SNHLY and CDR2 is FYNNEI.

This clone was counted once. The chain joins TRBV5-1 to TRBJ2-7; D gene ambiguous. Germline loops: CDR1 SGHRS, CDR2 YFSETQ. V lost 9 bases and J 5 bases, leaving 18 bases between the germline ends. The CDR3 consists of 13 residues. CDR3 sequence reads: CATWDGSSHEQYF. The CDR3 nucleotides are TGCGCCACCTGGGATGGAAGCAGCCACGAGCAGTACTTC. Based on the CDR3 plus reference TRBV5-1 and TRBJ2-7, the full variable domain is KAGVTQTPRYLIKTRGQQVTLSCSPISGHRSVSWYQQTPGQGLQFLFEYFSETQRNKGNFPGRFSGRQFSNSRSEMNVSTLELGDSALYLCATWDGSSHEQYFGPGTRLTVT.

The J gene is TRBJ2-7, the V gene TRBV5-1, with D possibly being TRBD2 (6 bases). The CDR3 spans 13 residues. CDR1 and CDR2 (germline): SGHRS, YFSETQ. Trimming took 1 base from V and 6 from J, leaving 11 bases between them. This CDR3 reads CASSLLGGGEQYF. DNA of the CDR3: TGCGCCAGCAGCTTGCTCGGGGGTGGCGAGCAGTACTTC.

The V call is TRBV15, the J call TRBJ2-3, with 9 bases matching TRBD1. V lost 8 bases to trimming and J lost 1 base; unmatched junction nucleotides: 7. In germline, CDR1 is LNHNV, CDR2 YYDKDF (reference sequence). This CDR3 has 15 amino acids. The CDR3 nucleotides are TGTGCCACCGGCGAACGGACAGGGGGCACAGATACGCAGTATTTT. Its translation is CATGERTGGTDTQYF.

The rearrangement uses TRBV7-9 and TRBJ1-1, with a weak D call TRBD1 (5 bases). Germline V gives CDR1 SEHNR, CDR2 FQNEAQ (reference sequence). The CDR3 runs to 11 residues. V was pared by 7 bases and J by 3 bases, with 6 bases between. The CDR3: CASTGDTEAFF. As DNA, the CDR3 is TGTGCCAGCACGGGGGACACTGAAGCTTTCTTT.

The rearrangement joins TRBV6-5 to TRBJ1-5; possible D gene TRBD1, 5 bases. The CDR3 has 13 amino acids. The germline CDR1 and CDR2 sequences are MNHEY and SVGAGI. V was cut by 4 bases and J by 4 bases, with 8 bases left in between. The CDR3 nucleotides are TGTGCCAGCAGTTTCTCAGGGAATCAGCCCCAGCATTTT. It specifies CASSFSGNQPQHF.

V and J are TRBV7-2 and TRBJ1-2; perhaps TRBD1 as D (6 bases). Germline-derived CDR1 and CDR2 are SGHTA and FQGNSA. V lost 3 bases and J 13 bases, leaving 15 bases between the germline ends. CDR3 length equals 12 residues. CDR3 region: CASSLSGGRFTF. CDR3 bases: TGTGCCAGCAGCTTGTCTGGGGGGCGGTTCACCTTC.

The chain links TRBV18 to TRBJ2-2; D is uncertain. CDR3 length: 15 residues. V lost 3 bases, J lost 0 bases, and 8 bases lay in between. Germline V lookup: CDR1 KGHSH, CDR2 LQKENI. CDR3 region: CASSPPDSNTGELFF. CDR3 DNA: TGTGCCAGCTCACCGCCAGATTCGAACACCGGGGAGCTGTTTTTT.

V and J are TRBV27 and TRBJ1-1; a possible D gene is TRBD1 (5 bases). With 4 bases removed from V and 4 bases from J, the gap between germline ends came to 16 bases. The CDR3 is made up of 15 amino acids. Per germline, CDR1 MNHEY and CDR2 SMNVEV (reference sequence). Here the CDR3 reads CASSSLPTGGTEAFF. The CDR3, as DNA: TGTGCCAGCAGTTCCCTCCCAACCGGGGGCACTGAAGCTTTCTTT.

The J gene is TRBJ2-7, the V gene TRBV9; D not certain. This CDR3 spans 13 amino acids. Per the germline V gene, CDR1 is SGDLS and CDR2 is YYNGEE. With 4 bases removed from V and 5 bases from J, the gap between germline ends came to 13 bases. CDR3 amino acids: CASSPGSGHEQYF. Written as DNA, the CDR3 is TGTGCCAGCAGCCCCGGTTCGGGTCACGAGCAGTACTTC.

The chain uses TRBV6-5 and TRBJ2-5, with 7 bases fitting TRBD1. Looked up from germline, CDR1 is MNHEY and CDR2 is SVGAGI. This CDR3 has 14 amino acids. V shed 10 bases, J shed 7 bases, and the junction held 15 bases outside the gene matches. CDR3 in amino acids: CATPRIWTGRTQYF. As DNA, the CDR3 is TGTGCCACCCCAAGGATTTGGACAGGTAGGACCCAGTACTTC.

The chain links TRBV5-1 to TRBJ2-5; 7 nucleotides line up with TRBD1. Germline-derived CDR1 and CDR2 are SGHRS and YFSETQ. The CDR3 consists of 14 residues. The trim removed 4 bases at V and 2 bases at J, leaving 5 bases unmatched. The CDR3 region is CASSLGTVQETQYF. The CDR3 DNA is TGCGCCAGCAGCCTAGGGACAGTACAAGAGACCCAGTACTTC.

This clone showed up just a few times. This sequence joins TRBV6-5 and TRBJ1-1; the D is unclear. This CDR3 contains 14 residues. Germline V gene sequence: CDR1 MNHEY, CDR2 SVGAGI. Trimming left V 0 bases short and J 1 base short, with 6 bases between. In DNA, the CDR3 is TGTGCCAGCAGTTACTCGTACGGGAACACTGAAGCTTTCTTT. Its protein is CASSYSYGNTEAFF.